These 24 T cell receptor beta chains came from one sample sequenced in a study of shared clonotypes between healthy human individuals. Data came from immunoSEQ multiplex PCR; TCRdb stores just in-frame clones and leaves some out. In the table there are about 980,000 clones, over 60% of which are singletons. The specimen sequenced was memory CD4+ T cells sorted from blood. Subset reported: CD45RA-negative fraction. The receptors here all came from a man between 18 and 35 years old in good health.

In its sample, this clone was seen a few times. The J gene is TRBJ2-2, the V gene TRBV10-3; 8 bases match TRBD1. This CDR3 region has 14 residues. Germline lookup yields CDR1 ENHRY and CDR2 SYGVKD. The V gene end was trimmed by 9 bases and the J gene end by 5 bases; junction bases not matched to a gene: 8. CDR3 sequence (DNA): TGTGCCATTAAGACAGGGGCTGGTACCGGGGAGCTGTTTTTT. Its translation: CAIKTGAGTGELFF.

The chain has TRBV6-1 and TRBJ2-5; 7 bases align to TRBD1. V was pared by 5 bases and J by 1 base, with 4 bases of the junction left unmatched. The CDR3 loop spans 14 amino acids. CDR1 and CDR2 (germline): MNHNS, SASEGT. CDR3 coding DNA: TGTGCCAGCAGTCCCCGACAGGGCCAAGAGACCCAGTACTTC. Amino acid sequence: CASSPRQGQETQYF.

The rearrangement links TRBV2 to TRBJ2-7, with 9 bases fitting TRBD1. The CDR3 has 15 residues. Germline CDR1 is SNHLY and CDR2 is FYNNEI. J was trimmed by 3 bases and V by 6 bases; bases with no gene match: 9. CDR3 nucleotides: TGTGCCAGCAGCCCGGCTGGGACAGGGAACTACGAGCAGTACTTC. It codes for CASSPAGTGNYEQYF.

As for this clone: Distinct nucleotide sequences in the sample also encode this CDR3. The genes are TRBV4-3 and TRBJ2-1; no clear D gene. Germline CDR1 is LGHNA and CDR2 is YSLEER. The CDR3 spans 11 residues. The V and J ends lost 1 base and 7 bases respectively, with 2 bases between them. CDR3 sequence reads: CASSQANEQFF. The CDR3 DNA is TGCGCCAGCAGCCAAGCAAATGAGCAGTTCTTC.

This clone has more than one count but fewer than ten. J is TRBJ2-6 and V is TRBV5-1; D may be TRBD1 (5 bases). Per the germline V gene, CDR1 is SGHRS and CDR2 is YFSETQ. This CDR3 contains 14 residues. Trimming cost V 5 bases and J 2 bases, with 8 bases left between them. The CDR3 here is CASRGPPGANVLTF. CDR3 coding DNA: TGCGCCAGCAGGGGGCCTCCTGGGGCCAACGTCCTGACTTTC.

This clone has only one observation. The chain combines TRBV4-3 with TRBJ1-2, with 8 bases lining up with TRBD1. Germline CDR1 is LGHNA and CDR2 is YSLEER. The CDR3 totals 17 residues. The V segment lost 1 base and the J segment 4 bases; nucleotides outside the gene matches: 11. The CDR3 loop reads CASSQVPLTGQGYGYTF. For the CDR3, the DNA is TGCGCCAGCAGCCAAGTCCCATTGACTGGACAGGGCTATGGCTACACCTTC.

This clone was picked up a small number of times. This chain joins TRBV5-1 and TRBJ2-7; 8 bases are a match to TRBD1. V gave up 5 bases and J gave up 5 bases; unmatched junction bases: 15. Germline V gives CDR1 SGHRS, CDR2 YFSETQ. The CDR3 runs 16 residues. In DNA, the CDR3 is TGCGCCAGCAGTGAGGGCCTCTCGACAGGGGTCCACGAGCAGTACTTC. This translates into CASSEGLSTGVHEQYF.

The chain recombines TRBV5-1 with TRBJ2-7; tentatively, D is TRBD1 (5 bases). Germline CDR1 reads SGHRS; CDR2 reads YFSETQ. The CDR3 extends over 15 amino acids. The V end was cut by 4 bases, the J end by 5 bases, with 19 bases between. The CDR3, as DNA: TGCGCCAGCAGCGCCCAAAGCCCAGGGTTAAACGAGCAGTACTTC. Encoded protein: CASSAQSPGLNEQYF.

The chain couples TRBV18 to TRBJ1-4, with D tentatively TRBD1 (6 bases). The CDR3 covers 15 residues. Deletions cut 1 base from V and 4 bases from J, with 10 bases between. CDR1 KGHSH and CDR2 LQKENI come from the germline V gene. The CDR3 reads CASSPRQDLNEKLFF. The DNA of the CDR3 is TGTGCCAGCTCACCACGACAGGACCTTAATGAAAAACTGTTTTTT.

CDR3: CASNKVRGEGEQYF. CDR3 coding DNA: TGCGCCAGCAACAAGGTCAGGGGAGAAGGCGAGCAGTACTTC. The V and J genes are TRBV10-2 and TRBJ2-7, with a tentative D call TRBD1 (6 bases). The germline V gene has CDR1 WSHSY and CDR2 SAAADI. The CDR3 length is 14 residues. V lost 7 bases, J lost 6 bases, and 19 bases lay in between.

V gene TRBV30 combines with J gene TRBJ1-4; weak D call: TRBD1 (5 bases). Germline-derived CDR1 and CDR2 are GTSNPN and SVGIG (reference sequence). This CDR3 contains 12 residues. Trimming shortened V by 5 bases and J by 13 bases, and 17 bases separated the two germline ends. DNA for the CDR3: TGTGCCTGGTCGGAGGCCAGGGCGAGACTGTTTTTT. Its protein is CAWSEARARLFF.

V usage is TRBV4-1 and J usage is TRBJ1-4; TRBD1 might be the D (6 bases). V was clipped by 2 bases and J by 1 base, with 11 bases between them. Per the germline V gene, CDR1 is MGHRA and CDR2 is YSYEKL. CDR3 size: 16 residues. The CDR3: CASSQPTGRTNEKLFF. The CDR3 DNA reads as TGCGCCAGCAGCCAACCCACAGGGCGAACTAATGAAAAACTGTTTTTT.

This rearrangement joins TRBV5-1 to TRBJ1-3; D is uncertain. The CDR3 is 15 residues long. Germline V gives CDR1 SGHRS, CDR2 YFSETQ. With 0 bases removed from V and 2 bases from J, the gap between germline ends came to 9 bases. CDR3 residues: CASSLGGVAGNTIYF. In DNA form, the CDR3 reads TGCGCCAGCAGCTTGGGCGGGGTGGCTGGAAACACCATATATTTT.

This clone was seen many times. Other nucleotide sequences from this sample produce the same CDR3. The CDR3 loop is CASRGSYEQYF. The CDR3 DNA is TGTGCCAGCAGAGGGAGCTACGAGCAGTACTTC. The chain employs TRBV28 and TRBJ2-7; D may be TRBD2 (5 bases). CDR3 length equals 11 residues. Trimming stripped 6 bases from V and 3 bases from J, with 6 bases between. The germline V gene encodes CDR1 MDHEN and CDR2 SYDVKM.

The genes are TRBV30 and TRBJ2-7, with D possibly TRBD2 on 6 matching bases. V shed 7 bases and J shed 3 bases, with 10 bases lying between them. The CDR3 consists of 11 residues. Germline CDR1 is GTSNPN and CDR2 is SVGIG (reference sequence). CDR3 residues: CASVGGYEQYF. DNA of the CDR3: TGTGCCTCCGTGGGGGGCTACGAGCAGTACTTC.

The CDR3 reads CASSLGQNPYEQYF. CDR3 coding DNA: TGTGCCAGCAGCCTGGGACAGAATCCTTACGAGCAGTACTTC. The V gene is TRBV5-6, the J gene TRBJ2-7; 7 bases line up with TRBD1. CDR1 and CDR2 from the germline V gene are SGHDT and YYEEEE. With 4 bases clipped from V and 4 bases from J, the junction kept 8 bases outside the gene matches. This CDR3 contains 14 residues.

The chain employs TRBV7-2 and TRBJ2-6; the D gene is possibly TRBD2 (5 bases). The CDR3 is made up of 17 amino acids. The V gene lost 5 bases and the J gene lost 0 bases, with 14 bases spanning the gap. Germline values: CDR1 SGHTA, CDR2 FQGNSA. CDR3 protein: CASSGLGPYSGANVLTF. The CDR3 DNA follows: TGTGCCAGCAGCGGACTCGGACCCTACTCTGGGGCCAACGTCCTGACTTTC.

V usage is TRBV25-1 and J usage is TRBJ2-7; TRBD1 matches 10 bases. Germline CDR1 and CDR2: MGHDK and SYGVNS. The CDR3 loop spans 15 amino acids. V was clipped by 3 bases and J by 6 bases; unmatched bases: 8. DNA for the CDR3: TGTGCCAGCAGTGACACCGGGACAGGGGTCGCCGAGCAGTACTTC. It is translated as CASSDTGTGVAEQYF.

J is TRBJ2-7 and V is TRBV6-1; 7 bases agree with TRBD2. The CDR3 is 11 residues long. V shed 11 bases, J shed 4 bases, and the junction held 5 bases outside the gene matches. Germline V gene lookup returns CDR1 MNHNS and CDR2 SASEGT. In DNA form, the CDR3 reads TGTGCCTCCGTGGGGGGGTACGAGCAGTACTTC. The encoded protein is CASVGGYEQYF.

The V call is TRBV6-5, the J call TRBJ1-5; D is possibly TRBD1 (5 bases). Trimming left V 0 bases short and J 6 bases short, with 9 bases between. The germline CDR1 and CDR2 sequences are MNHEY and SVGAGI. The CDR3 is 14 amino acids. In DNA form, the CDR3 reads TGTGCCAGCAGTTACTCGATCGGGGCTCAGCCCCAGCATTTT. Translated: CASSYSIGAQPQHF.

The chain combines TRBV10-3 with TRBJ1-5; 12 bases are a match to TRBD1. The V and J ends lost 6 bases and 11 bases, in that order; junction bases with no gene match: 11. Germline loops: CDR1 ENHRY, CDR2 SYGVKD. CDR3 length equals 15 residues. The CDR3 loop is CAISPGTGGSQTQHF. The CDR3 nucleotides read TGTGCCATCAGCCCCGGGACAGGGGGCTCCCAAACCCAGCATTTT.

The genes are TRBV2 and TRBJ2-5; weak D call: TRBD1 (5 bases). The CDR3 extends over 12 amino acids. From germline, CDR1 is SNHLY and CDR2 FYNNEI. V was clipped by 7 bases and J by 7 bases, with 13 bases between them. In nucleotides, the CDR3 is TGTGCCAGCAAGGTGGGGCCCTTGACCCAGTACTTC. It encodes CASKVGPLTQYF.

The V and J genes are TRBV6-1 and TRBJ2-7; 9 bases match TRBD2. The CDR3 length is 15 residues. J lost 3 bases, V lost 3 bases, and 6 bases had no gene match. CDR1 is MNHNS, CDR2 SASEGT, per germline. The CDR3 region is CASSDGTAGGYEQYF. In nucleotides, the CDR3 is TGTGCCAGCAGTGATGGGACAGCGGGGGGCTACGAGCAGTACTTC.

The chain couples TRBV27 to TRBJ1-5, with D perhaps matching TRBD1 (5 bases). Germline CDR1 and CDR2: MNHEY and SMNVEV (reference sequence). V was trimmed by 3 bases and J by 6 bases, leaving 12 bases between them. The CDR3 has 14 residues. The CDR3 protein is CASSFRQTPQPQHF. The DNA for the CDR3 is TGTGCCAGCAGTTTTCGACAGACACCTCAGCCCCAGCATTTT.